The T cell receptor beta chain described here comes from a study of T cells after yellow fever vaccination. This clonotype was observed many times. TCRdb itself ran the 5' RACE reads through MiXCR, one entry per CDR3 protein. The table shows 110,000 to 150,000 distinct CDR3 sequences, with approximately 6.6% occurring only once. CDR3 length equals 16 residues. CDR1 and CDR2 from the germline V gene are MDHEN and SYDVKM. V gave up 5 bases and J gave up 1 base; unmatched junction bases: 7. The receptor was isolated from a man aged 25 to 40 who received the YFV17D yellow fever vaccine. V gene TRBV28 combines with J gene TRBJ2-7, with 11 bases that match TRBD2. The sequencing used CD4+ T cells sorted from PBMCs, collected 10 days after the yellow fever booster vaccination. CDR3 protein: CASSHSGTSGSYEQYF. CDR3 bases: TGTGCCAGCAGTCACAGTGGGACTAGCGGATCCTACGAGCAGTACTTC.